This T cell receptor beta chain was observed in a study of OX40 agonist ivuxolimab in advanced cancers. Method: immunoSEQ multiplex PCR; TCRdb's copy keeps in-frame clones and lacks some. The top ten clones hold under 4.5% of a sample with roughly 60,000 clones, about 86% of them seen once. This clone was detected once. Germline assignment: CDR1 SGHRS and CDR2 YFSETQ. The V end was cut by 4 bases, the J end by 2 bases, with 13 bases between. This CDR3 contains 15 residues. Sequences were derived from CD4+ or CD8+ T cells sorted from blood, sampled in a trial of the OX40 agonist ivuxolimab. This sequence was found in an adult with an advanced solid tumor such as melanoma, head and neck, liver or kidney cancer. This chain uses TRBV5-1 with TRBJ2-1; D may be TRBD2 (6 bases). CDR3: CASSPTGDTYNEQFF. The CDR3 DNA is TGCGCCAGCAGCCCGACGGGGGATACCTACAATGAGCAGTTCTTC.